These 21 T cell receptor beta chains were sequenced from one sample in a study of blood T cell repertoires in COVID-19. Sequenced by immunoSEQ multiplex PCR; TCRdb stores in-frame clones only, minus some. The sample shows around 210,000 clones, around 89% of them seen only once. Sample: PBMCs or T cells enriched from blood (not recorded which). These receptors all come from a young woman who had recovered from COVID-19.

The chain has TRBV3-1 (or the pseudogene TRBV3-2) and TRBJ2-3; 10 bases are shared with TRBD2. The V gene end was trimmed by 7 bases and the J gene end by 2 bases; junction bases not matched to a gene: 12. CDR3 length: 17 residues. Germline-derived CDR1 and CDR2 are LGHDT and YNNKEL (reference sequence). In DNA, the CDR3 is TGTGCCAGCAAAAGGGGTAGCGGGGGGCCTCTCACAGATACGCAGTATTTT. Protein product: CASKRGSGGPLTDTQYF.

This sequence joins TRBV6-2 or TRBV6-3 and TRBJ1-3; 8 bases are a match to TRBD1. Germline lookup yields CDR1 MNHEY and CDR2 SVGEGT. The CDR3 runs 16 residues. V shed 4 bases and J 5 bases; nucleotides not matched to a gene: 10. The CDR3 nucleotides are TGTGCCAGCAGTTCTCCGACAGGGGAGGCCAGAAACACCATATATTTT. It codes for CASSSPTGEARNTIYF.

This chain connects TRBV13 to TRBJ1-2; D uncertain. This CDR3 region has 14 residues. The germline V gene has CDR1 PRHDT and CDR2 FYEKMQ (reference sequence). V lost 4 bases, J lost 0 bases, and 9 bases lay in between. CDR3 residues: CASSSGKSNYGYTF. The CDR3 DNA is TGTGCCAGCAGCTCGGGAAAGTCTAACTATGGCTACACCTTC.

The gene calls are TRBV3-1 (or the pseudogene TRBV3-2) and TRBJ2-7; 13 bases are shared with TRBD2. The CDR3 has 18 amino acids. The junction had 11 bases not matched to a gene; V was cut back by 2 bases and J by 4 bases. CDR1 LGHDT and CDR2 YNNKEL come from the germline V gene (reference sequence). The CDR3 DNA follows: TGTGCCAGCAGCCAACCTATCCGGACTAGCGGGGGCCCTTACGAGCAGTACTTC. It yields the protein CASSQPIRTSGGPYEQYF.

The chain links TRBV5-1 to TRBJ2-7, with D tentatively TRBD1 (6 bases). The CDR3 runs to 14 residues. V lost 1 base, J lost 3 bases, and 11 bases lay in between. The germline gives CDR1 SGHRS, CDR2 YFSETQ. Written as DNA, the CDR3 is TGCGCCAGCAGCTTGCGGGACACTTACTACGAGCAGTACTTC. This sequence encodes CASSLRDTYYEQYF.

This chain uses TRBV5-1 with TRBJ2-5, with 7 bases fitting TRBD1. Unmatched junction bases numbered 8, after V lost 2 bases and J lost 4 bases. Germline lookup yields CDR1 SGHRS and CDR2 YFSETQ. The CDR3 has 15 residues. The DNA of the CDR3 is TGCGCCAGCAGCTTTGGGACAGAAAGCGGAGAGACCCAGTACTTC. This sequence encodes CASSFGTESGETQYF.

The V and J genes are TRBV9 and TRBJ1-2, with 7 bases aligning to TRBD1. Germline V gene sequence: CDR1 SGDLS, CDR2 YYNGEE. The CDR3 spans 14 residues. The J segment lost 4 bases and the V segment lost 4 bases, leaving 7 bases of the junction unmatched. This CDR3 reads CASSPPGTAYGYTF. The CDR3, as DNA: TGTGCCAGCAGCCCACCCGGGACAGCCTATGGCTACACCTTC. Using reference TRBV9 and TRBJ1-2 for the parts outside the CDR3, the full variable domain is DSGVTQTPKHLITATGQRVTLRCSPRSGDLSVYWYQQSLDQGLQFLIQYYNGEERAKGNILERFSAQQFPDLHSELNLSSLELGDSALYFCASSPPGTAYGYTFGSGTRLTVV.

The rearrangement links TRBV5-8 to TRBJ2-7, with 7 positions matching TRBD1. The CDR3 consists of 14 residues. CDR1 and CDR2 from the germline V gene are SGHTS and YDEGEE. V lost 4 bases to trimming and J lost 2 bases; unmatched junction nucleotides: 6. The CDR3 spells CASSRDSLPYEQYF. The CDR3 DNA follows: TGTGCCAGCAGCCGGGACAGTCTTCCCTACGAGCAGTACTTC.

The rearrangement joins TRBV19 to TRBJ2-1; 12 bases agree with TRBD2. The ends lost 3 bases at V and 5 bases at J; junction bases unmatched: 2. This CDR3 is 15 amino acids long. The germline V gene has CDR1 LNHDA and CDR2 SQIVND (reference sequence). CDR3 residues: CASSITSGGHNEQFF. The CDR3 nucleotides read TGTGCCAGTAGTATTACTAGCGGGGGGCACAATGAGCAGTTCTTC. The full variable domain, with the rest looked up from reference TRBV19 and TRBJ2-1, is DGGITQSPKYLFRKEGQNVTLSCEQNLNHDAMYWYRQDPGQGLRLIYYSQIVNDFQKGDIAEGYSVSREKKESFPLTVTSAQKNPTAFYLCASSITSGGHNEQFFGPGTRLTVL.

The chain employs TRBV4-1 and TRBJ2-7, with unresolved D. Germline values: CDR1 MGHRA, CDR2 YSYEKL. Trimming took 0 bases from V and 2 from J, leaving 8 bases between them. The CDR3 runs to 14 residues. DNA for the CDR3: TGCGCCAGCAGCCAAGAACAGAATACCTACGAGCAGTACTTC. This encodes CASSQEQNTYEQYF.

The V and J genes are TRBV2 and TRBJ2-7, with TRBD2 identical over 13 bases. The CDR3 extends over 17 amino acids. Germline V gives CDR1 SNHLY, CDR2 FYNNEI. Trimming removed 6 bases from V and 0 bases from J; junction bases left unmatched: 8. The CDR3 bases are TGTGCCAGCAGCCCGGGACTAGCGGGGCCGGTCTCCTACGAGCAGTACTTC. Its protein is CASSPGLAGPVSYEQYF.

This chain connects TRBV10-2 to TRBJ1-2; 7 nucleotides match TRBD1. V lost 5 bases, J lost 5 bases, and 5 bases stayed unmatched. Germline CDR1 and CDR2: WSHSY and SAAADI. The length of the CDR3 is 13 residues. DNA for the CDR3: TGCGCCAGCAGTCCTGACAGGGTTTATGGCTACACCTTC. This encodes CASSPDRVYGYTF.

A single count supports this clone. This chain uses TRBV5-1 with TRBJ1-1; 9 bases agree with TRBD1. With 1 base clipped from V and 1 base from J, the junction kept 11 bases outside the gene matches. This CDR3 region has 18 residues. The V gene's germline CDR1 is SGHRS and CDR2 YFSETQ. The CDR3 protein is CASSLLIPGTGTNTEAFF. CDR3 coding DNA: TGCGCCAGCAGCTTGCTAATTCCCGGGACAGGGACGAACACTGAAGCTTTCTTT.

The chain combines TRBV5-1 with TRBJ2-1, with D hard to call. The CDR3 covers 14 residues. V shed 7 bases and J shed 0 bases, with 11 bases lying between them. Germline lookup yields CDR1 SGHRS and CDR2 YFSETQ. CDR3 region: CASGTDFSYNEQFF. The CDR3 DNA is TGCGCCAGCGGCACCGACTTCTCCTACAATGAGCAGTTCTTC.

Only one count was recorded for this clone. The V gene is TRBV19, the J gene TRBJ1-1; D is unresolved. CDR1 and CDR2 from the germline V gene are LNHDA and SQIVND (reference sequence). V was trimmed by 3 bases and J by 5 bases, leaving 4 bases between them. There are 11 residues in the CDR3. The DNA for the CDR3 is TGTGCCAGTAGTATCTTAACTGAAGCTTTCTTT. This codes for CASSILTEAFF.

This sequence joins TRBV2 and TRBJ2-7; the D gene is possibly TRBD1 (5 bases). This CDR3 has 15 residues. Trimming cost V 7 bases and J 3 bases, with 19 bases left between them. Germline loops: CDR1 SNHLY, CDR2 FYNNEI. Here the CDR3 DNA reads TGTGCCAGCAACGACAGACGGAACCCCAGCTACGAGCAGTACTTC. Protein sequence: CASNDRRNPSYEQYF.

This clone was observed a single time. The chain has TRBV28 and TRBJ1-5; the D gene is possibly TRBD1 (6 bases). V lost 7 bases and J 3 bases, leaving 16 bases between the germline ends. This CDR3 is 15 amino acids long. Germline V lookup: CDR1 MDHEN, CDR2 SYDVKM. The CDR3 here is CASTLRYRANQPQHF. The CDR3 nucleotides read TGTGCCAGCACCTTACGGTACAGGGCCAATCAGCCCCAGCATTTT. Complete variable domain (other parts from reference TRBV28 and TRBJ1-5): DVKVTQSSRYLVKRTGEKVFLECVQDMDHENMFWYRQDPGLGLRLIYFSYDVKMKEKGDIPEGYSVSREKKERFSLILESASTNQTSMYLCASTLRYRANQPQHFGDGTRLSIL.

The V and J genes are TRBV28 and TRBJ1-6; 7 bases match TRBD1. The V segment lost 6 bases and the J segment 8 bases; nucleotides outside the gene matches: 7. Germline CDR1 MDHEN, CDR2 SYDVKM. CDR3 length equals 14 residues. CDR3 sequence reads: CASSEGGSHSPLHF. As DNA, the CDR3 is TGTGCCAGCAGCGAAGGGGGCTCCCATTCACCCCTCCACTTT.

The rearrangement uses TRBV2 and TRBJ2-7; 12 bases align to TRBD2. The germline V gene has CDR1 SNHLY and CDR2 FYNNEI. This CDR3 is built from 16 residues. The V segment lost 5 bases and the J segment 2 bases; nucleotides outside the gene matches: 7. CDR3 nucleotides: TGTGCCAGCAGTACTCGGACTAGCGGGGCCGCCTACGAGCAGTACTTC. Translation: CASSTRTSGAAYEQYF.

The DNA of the CDR3 is TGTGCCAGCAGCTTAGCTTTACGGGGCACTGAAGCTTTCTTT. This encodes CASSLALRGTEAFF. The V gene is TRBV7-9, the J gene TRBJ1-1, with D unresolved. Trimming pared 0 bases from V and 4 bases from J, leaving 9 bases between. From germline, CDR1 is SEHNR and CDR2 FQNEAQ (reference sequence). The CDR3 runs to 14 residues.

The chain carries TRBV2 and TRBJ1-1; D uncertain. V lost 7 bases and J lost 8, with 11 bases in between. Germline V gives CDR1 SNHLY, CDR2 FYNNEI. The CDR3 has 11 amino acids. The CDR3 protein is CASIPGLEAFF. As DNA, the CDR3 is TGTGCCAGCATTCCGGGATTGGAAGCTTTCTTT.